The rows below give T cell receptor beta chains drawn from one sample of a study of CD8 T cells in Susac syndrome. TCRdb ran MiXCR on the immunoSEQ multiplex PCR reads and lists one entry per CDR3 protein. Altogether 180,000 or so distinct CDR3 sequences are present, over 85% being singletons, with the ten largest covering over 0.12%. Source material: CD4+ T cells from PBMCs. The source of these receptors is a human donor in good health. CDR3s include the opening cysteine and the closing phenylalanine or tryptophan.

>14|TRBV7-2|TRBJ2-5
CASSTGTALETQYF
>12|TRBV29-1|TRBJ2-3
CSVRREADTQYF
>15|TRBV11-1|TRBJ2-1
CASTPRLATYNEQFF
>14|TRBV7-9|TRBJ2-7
CASSRDPTAYEQYF
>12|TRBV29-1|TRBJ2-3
CSVEEGGDTQYF
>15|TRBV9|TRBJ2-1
CASSTAGVNYNEQFF
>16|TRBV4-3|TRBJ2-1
CASSQTTGTDYNEQFF
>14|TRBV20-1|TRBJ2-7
CSARVAGRTYEQYF
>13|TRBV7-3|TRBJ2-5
CASSLGERQTQYF
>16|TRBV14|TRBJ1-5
CASSQPRGSGNQPQHF
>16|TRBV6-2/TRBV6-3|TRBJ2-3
CASSDPTSRFTDTQYF
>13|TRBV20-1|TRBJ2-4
CSARDQGTDIQYF
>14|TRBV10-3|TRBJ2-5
CAIRASGGQETQYF
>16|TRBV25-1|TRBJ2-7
CASSEYRGQMIYEQYF
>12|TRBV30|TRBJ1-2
CAWSDSPYGYTF
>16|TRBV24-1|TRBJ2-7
CATSEQGGMGIHEQYF
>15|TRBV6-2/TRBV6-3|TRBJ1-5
CASSPSGFGNQPQHF
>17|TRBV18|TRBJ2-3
CASSPTGRGRATDTQYF
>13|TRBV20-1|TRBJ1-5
CSAGFGSNQPQHF
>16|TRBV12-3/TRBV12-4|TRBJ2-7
CASSPGTSGGAYEQYF
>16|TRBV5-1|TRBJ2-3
CASSSSSGGLTDTQYF
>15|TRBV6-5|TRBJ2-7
CASSYSLNAVYEQYF
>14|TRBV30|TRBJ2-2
CAWAGRTNTGELFF
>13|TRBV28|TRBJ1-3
CASGSGVRNTIYF
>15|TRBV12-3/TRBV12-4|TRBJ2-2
CASSLTSGNTGELFF
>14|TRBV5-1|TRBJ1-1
CASSGGTSGREAFF
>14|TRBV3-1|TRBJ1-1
CASSQLDRNTEAFF
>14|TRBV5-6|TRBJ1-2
CASSGGQGLYGYTF
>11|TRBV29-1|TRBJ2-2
CSAIYAGELFF
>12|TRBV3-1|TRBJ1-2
CASSQGNYGYTF
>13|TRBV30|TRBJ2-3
CAWSVGVVDTQYF
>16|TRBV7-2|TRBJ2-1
CASSLAGRGGYNEQFF
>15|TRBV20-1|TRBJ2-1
CSALRGAGSYNEQFF
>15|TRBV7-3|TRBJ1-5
CASSLTRGQNQPQHF
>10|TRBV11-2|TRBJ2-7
CASSLTTPYF
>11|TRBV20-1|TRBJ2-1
CSASKRSEQFF